This T cell receptor delta chain was sequenced during a study of gamma-delta T cells after stem cell transplantation. Worth noting for this clone: The TCRdb record carries a much larger clone's protein, which differs from this DNA's translation at residue 5; a read error is the likely cause, and the protein listed here is the DNA translation.

TCRdb re-called clones from the RT-PCR reads via CATT. The sample gives fewer than 3,000 delta-chain clones, 2.7% of which show up once; about a fifth is in the top ten. This sequence was found in a human donor. It is not recorded whose cells these are; they may come from a transplant donor. The sequencing sample was made of gamma-delta T cells.

CDR3 amino acids: CACDAVLGDLYTDKLIF. The CDR3, as DNA: TGTGCCTGTGACGCCGTACTGGGGGATTTGTACACCGATAAACTCATCTTT. V usage is TRDV2 and J usage is TRDJ1; 10 nucleotides align to TRDD3. V shed 3 bases, J shed 0 bases, and the junction held 9 bases outside the gene matches. The CDR3 is 17 residues long. The germline gives CDR1 GEAIGNYY, CDR2 EKD.